This T cell receptor beta chain originates from a study of shared clonotypes between healthy human individuals. Overall study findings and caveats: Large depth notwithstanding, sorted-subset sequencing proved incomplete by rarefaction.

At deep level, the assay was performed. Original handling: Junction-only sequences produced by ImmunoSEQ had no quality scores, so filtering differed. Sequenced by immunoSEQ multiplex PCR; TCRdb stores in-frame clones only, minus some. That table supplies the V and J calls and clone size; D and trimming were determined from the DNA. Of around 2.3 million clones in the sample, 90% to 96% were seen once. After removal of 4 bases from V and 5 bases from J, the junction contained 10 bases not matched to a gene. This CDR3 has 15 amino acids. Germline lookup yields CDR1 SGHVS and CDR2 FNYEAQ. This clone was detected only a few times. Its antigen is undetermined.

The TCR originated in a young man in good health. Specimen: naive CD4+ T cells sorted from blood. Subset noted: CD45RA+ positively selected. This sequence joins TRBV7-6 and TRBJ2-7; TRBD1 aligns across 8 bases. CDR3 coding DNA: TGTGCCAGCAGCTCCGAAGGACAGGGTACCCACGAGCAGTACTTC. Protein sequence: CASSSEGQGTHEQYF.